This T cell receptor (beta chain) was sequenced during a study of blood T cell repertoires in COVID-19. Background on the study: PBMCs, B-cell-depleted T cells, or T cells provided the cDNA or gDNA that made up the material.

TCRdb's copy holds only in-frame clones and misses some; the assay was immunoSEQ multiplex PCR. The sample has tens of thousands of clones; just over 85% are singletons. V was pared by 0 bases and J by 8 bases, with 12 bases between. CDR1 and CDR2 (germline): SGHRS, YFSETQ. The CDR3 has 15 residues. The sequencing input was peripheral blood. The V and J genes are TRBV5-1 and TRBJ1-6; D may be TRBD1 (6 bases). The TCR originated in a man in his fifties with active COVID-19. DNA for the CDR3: TGCGCCAGCAGCTTGGGGGCAGGGGTTGATTCACCCCTCCACTTT. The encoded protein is CASSLGAGVDSPLHF.